Shown below are 11 T cell receptor beta chains from a single sample sequenced in a study of CD8 T cells in ankylosing spondylitis (dated by TCRdb to the late 2010s). The library was produced with 5' RACE. Sequencing relied on an Illumina HiSeq 2500. Starting from the raw public reads, TCRdb applied fastp trimming at Q25, assembled clones with MiXCR and retained in-frame beta chains. Each entry is one CDR3 protein sequence, shown with its most common DNA and genes. This sample gives under 250,000 distinct CDR3 sequences in total; around a tenth of them show up just once. The ten largest make up less than 8% of the sample. The sample was blood, either unsorted or a sorted T cell fraction (not recorded which). These TCRs come from a male donor with ankylosing spondylitis or in good health (not recorded which).

This clonotype was seen at least ten times. V is TRBV24-1 and J is TRBJ2-6; D remains unclear. The CDR3 runs to 13 residues. CDR1 is KGHDR and CDR2 is SFDVKD in the germline V gene. Trimming cost V 8 bases and J 0 bases, with 4 bases left between them. The CDR3 region has the DNA TGTGCCACCACAGGCTCTGGGGCCAACGTCCTGACTTTC. It encodes CATTGSGANVLTF.

This rearrangement joins TRBV9 to TRBJ1-6; no reliable D call. Per the germline V gene, CDR1 is SGDLS and CDR2 is YYNGEE. The CDR3 loop spans 15 amino acids. V was trimmed by 0 bases and J by 4 bases, leaving 8 bases between them. The CDR3 bases are TGTGCCAGCAGCGTAGGGGCAGCATATAATTCACCCCTCCACTTT. Translating gives CASSVGAAYNSPLHF.

This clonotype came up many times. J is TRBJ1-5 and V is TRBV6-5, with D maybe TRBD1 (5 bases). The CDR3 has 14 amino acids. Germline V gene lookup returns CDR1 MNHEY and CDR2 SVGAGI. Between the trimmed V and J ends, which lost 2 bases and 4 bases, there was a span of 9 bases. The CDR3 DNA is TGTGCCAGCAGTTACCCGGGGCAAAATCAGCCCCAGCATTTT. Protein product: CASSYPGQNQPQHF.

The gene calls are TRBV7-6 and TRBJ1-6; the D gene is possibly TRBD1 (5 bases). CDR1 is SGHVS, CDR2 FNYEAQ, per germline. Trimming left V 10 bases short and J 9 bases short, with 16 bases between. The CDR3 is 13 amino acids. DNA for the CDR3: TGTGCCACCTCTCCAGGGAAAAGTTCACCCCTCCACTTT. Translation: CATSPGKSSPLHF.

At least ten counts were recorded for this clonotype. This chain connects TRBV20-1 to TRBJ1-4; no firm D call. V shed 3 bases and J shed 8 bases, with 19 bases lying between them. Germline V gives CDR1 DFQATT, CDR2 SNEGSKA (reference sequence). The CDR3 contains 15 residues. This CDR3 reads CSARADGGLREKLFF. CDR3 DNA sequence: TGCAGTGCTAGGGCCGACGGAGGCCTAAGGGAAAAACTGTTTTTT.

With regard to this clonotype: This could be a read error, since a much larger clone is one nucleotide away. The chain couples TRBV2 to TRBJ1-5, with D maybe TRBD1 (5 bases). Germline V CDR1 and CDR2: SNHLY, FYNNEI. The V end lost 8 bases, the J end lost 7 bases, and 15 bases lay between the germline ends. The CDR3 has 13 amino acids. The CDR3, as DNA: TGTGCCAGCCGGAGAGGGGCACCCCAGCCCCAGCATTTT. It codes for CASRRGAPQPQHF.

This clonotype has just a few counts. The V gene is TRBV7-3, the J gene TRBJ2-3; TRBD1 might be the D (5 bases). This CDR3 has 15 amino acids. The germline V gene encodes CDR1 SGHTA and CDR2 FQGTGA. V gave up 0 bases and J gave up 5 bases, with 12 bases separating them. CDR3 bases: TGTGCCAGCAGCTTAACAGGGGTGGGTGTAGATACGCAGTATTTT. This sequence encodes CASSLTGVGVDTQYF.

This clonotype came up many times. J is TRBJ2-1 and V is TRBV20-1; the D is unclear. The V gene's germline CDR1 is DFQATT and CDR2 SNEGSKA (reference sequence). This CDR3 spans 13 amino acids. V was shortened by 1 base and J by 8 bases, with 12 bases between the two germline ends. In DNA form, the CDR3 reads TGCAGTGCTAGAGTATTGTTTGGGCATGAGCAGTTCTTC. Translating it yields CSARVLFGHEQFF.

The chain combines TRBV20-1 with TRBJ1-5, with a weak D call TRBD1 (6 bases). The CDR3 extends over 13 amino acids. V was shortened by 7 bases and J by 2 bases, with 12 bases between the two germline ends. Germline-derived CDR1 and CDR2 are DFQATT and SNEGSKA (reference sequence). The CDR3 DNA follows: TGCAGTGTGAAGGGGGTGGGCAATCAGCCCCAGCATTTT. It yields the protein CSVKGVGNQPQHF.

This chain uses TRBV2 with TRBJ1-2, with 9 bases fitting TRBD1. V lost 4 bases, J lost 8 bases, and 5 bases stayed unmatched. Germline lookup yields CDR1 SNHLY and CDR2 FYNNEI. The CDR3 runs 13 residues. The CDR3 spells CASSGDRVEGYTF. The CDR3 DNA reads as TGTGCCAGCAGTGGGGACAGGGTCGAGGGCTACACCTTC.

This clonotype has at least ten counts. The genes are TRBV25-1 and TRBJ1-1; D is perhaps TRBD1 (6 bases). Germline V gene data show CDR1 as MGHDK and CDR2 as SYGVNS. Trimming shortened V by 2 bases and J by 2 bases, and 12 bases separated the two germline ends. The CDR3 length is 15 residues. DNA of the CDR3: TGTGCCAGCAGTGAAGTTGTGACAGGCAACACTGAAGCTTTCTTT. Protein product: CASSEVVTGNTEAFF.